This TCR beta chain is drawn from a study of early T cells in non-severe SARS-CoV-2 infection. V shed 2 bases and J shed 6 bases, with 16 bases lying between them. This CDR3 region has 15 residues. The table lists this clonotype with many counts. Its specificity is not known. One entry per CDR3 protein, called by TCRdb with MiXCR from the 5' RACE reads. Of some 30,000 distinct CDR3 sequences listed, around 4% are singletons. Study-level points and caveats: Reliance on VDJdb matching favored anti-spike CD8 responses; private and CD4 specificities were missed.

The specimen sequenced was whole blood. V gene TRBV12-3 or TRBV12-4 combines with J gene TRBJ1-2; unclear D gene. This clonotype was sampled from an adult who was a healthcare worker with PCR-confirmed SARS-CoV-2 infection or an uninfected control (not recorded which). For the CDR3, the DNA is TGTGCCAGCAGTTTACCCGGGGTTCCATCCAATGGCTACACCTTC. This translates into CASSLPGVPSNGYTF.